The clone carrying this T cell receptor (beta chain) was detected ten times or more. This entry is derived from a study of molecular identifiers for immune sequencing clone quantification. At the level of the study: Sequencing covered four of five parts into which replicate RNA from around 20,000 or 100,000 naive CD8 cells was split.

For bulk TCR libraries, previously described methods and listed TCR primers were used. TCRdb called the PCR reads again in MiXCR, with one record for every CDR3 protein. The sample contains under 75,000 distinct CDR3 sequences, around a fifth of which appear only once. Per the germline V gene, CDR1 is SGHVS and CDR2 is FNYEAQ. This CDR3 contains 18 residues. The trim removed 2 bases at V and 2 bases at J, leaving 12 bases unmatched. The CD8+CD4-CCR7+CD45RA+ phenotype defined the sorted naive CD8 T cells. This chain links TRBV7-6 with TRBJ2-7, with 10 nucleotides matching TRBD1. The clonotype originates from a human donor in good health. Some libraries in this study had Jurkat cell RNA spiked in. The sequencing sample was made of naive CD8+ T cells from blood, with Jurkat cell RNA spiked in. Specified subset: FACS-sorted CD8+CD4-CCR7+CD45RA+ naive T cells. The CDR3 DNA follows: TGTGCCAGCAGCTTACTCCGGCCATTCGGACAGGGGGCCTACGAGCAGTACTTC. This translates into CASSLLRPFGQGAYEQYF.